This T cell receptor beta chain was obtained from a study of human T cells and chemical hapten exposure. In this sample, this clonotype turned up many times. As for time point: patch test 2, 6 weeks after DPC sensitization. Treatment of the sample: therapeutic diphenylcyclopropenone sensitization with weekly scalp DPC. From the RACE reads, TCRdb called clonotypes with MiXCR, one entry per CDR3 protein. The table shows tens of thousands of distinct CDR3 sequences, with around 9.5% occurring only once. The CDR3 has 13 amino acids. Trimming cost V 6 bases and J 7 bases, with 13 bases left between them. The germline V gene has CDR1 MDHEN and CDR2 SYDVKM.

Sequencing used whole blood, obtained in connection with sensitization to the hapten diphenylcyclopropenone (DPC). The rearrangement links TRBV28 to TRBJ1-5; D is undetermined. This sequence was found in a woman in her forties or fifties with alopecia areata. Some clones in this sample may be carry-over from other donors' samples. This CDR3 reads CASSLRDPQPQHF. The CDR3 DNA is TGTGCCAGCAGCCTCCGGGATCCCCAGCCCCAGCATTTT.